These 27 T cell receptor beta chains came from one sample sequenced in a study of blood T cell repertoires in COVID-19. Generated by immunoSEQ multiplex PCR, the TCRdb table keeps only in-frame clones and is missing some. The sample records about 260,000 clones, about 85% being singletons. The sample comprised peripheral blood. These receptors all stem from a human donor in a cohort sampled during active COVID-19.

This chain uses TRBV28 with TRBJ1-2; 9 nucleotides agree with TRBD1. Unmatched junction bases numbered 8, after V lost 5 bases and J lost 4 bases. Looked up from germline, CDR1 is MDHEN and CDR2 is SYDVKM. The CDR3 consists of 15 residues. This chain's CDR3 is CASSRPGTGLYGYTF. CDR3 sequence (DNA): TGTGCCAGCAGTCGTCCCGGGACAGGGCTCTATGGCTACACCTTC.

CDR3 protein: CASSLGGQGASVRFF. The CDR3 DNA follows: TGCGCCAGCAGCTTGGGTGGACAGGGGGCCTCAGTTCGGTTCTTC. V is TRBV5-1 and J is TRBJ2-1, with 11 bases that match TRBD1. Per germline, CDR1 SGHRS and CDR2 YFSETQ. After removal of 0 bases from V and 15 bases from J, the junction contained 11 bases not matched to a gene. The CDR3 is 15 amino acids.

This clone was recorded a few times. The chain employs TRBV7-3 and TRBJ2-5; tentatively, D is TRBD1 (5 bases). CDR3 size: 16 residues. Trimming took 4 bases from V and 1 from J, leaving 16 bases between them. In germline, CDR1 is SGHTA, CDR2 FQGTGA. The CDR3 protein is CASSSSWGRIQETQYF. Here the CDR3 DNA reads TGTGCCAGCAGCTCGAGTTGGGGCAGGATCCAAGAGACCCAGTACTTC.

The V call is TRBV3-1 (or the pseudogene TRBV3-2), the J call TRBJ1-5; TRBD1 aligns across 8 bases. Germline CDR1 reads LGHDT; CDR2 reads YNNKEL (reference sequence). Losses at the gene ends were 5 bases for V and 4 bases for J; bases not matched to a gene: 13. The CDR3 is 17 residues long. This CDR3 reads CASSGPGGLFWNQPQHF. DNA for the CDR3: TGTGCCAGCAGCGGTCCAGGGGGCTTGTTTTGGAATCAGCCCCAGCATTTT.

The V gene is TRBV7-9, the J gene TRBJ2-3, with 9 bases that match TRBD2. With V trimmed by 6 bases and J by 0 bases, 4 bases remained unmatched. This CDR3 spans 15 amino acids. Germline V gene data show CDR1 as SEHNR and CDR2 as FQNEAQ (reference sequence). The CDR3 DNA reads TGTGCCAGCAGAGCCGGGACTAGCAGCACAGATACGCAGTATTTT. It specifies CASRAGTSSTDTQYF.

The chain links TRBV6-5 to TRBJ1-2; tentatively, D is TRBD1 (6 bases). This CDR3 is built from 13 residues. From germline, CDR1 is MNHEY and CDR2 SVGAGI. The V and J ends lost 6 bases and 6 bases respectively, with 14 bases between them. Here the CDR3 reads CASSEAGDNGYTF. The CDR3 region has the DNA TGTGCCAGCAGCGAGGCAGGGGATAATGGCTACACCTTC.

This clone showed up just a few times. The gene calls are TRBV6-1 and TRBJ1-5, with 7 bases lining up with TRBD1. CDR3 length equals 17 residues. Per germline, CDR1 MNHNS and CDR2 SASEGT. V shed 4 bases, J shed 1 base, and the junction held 10 bases outside the gene matches. The CDR3 region is CASSGLNRGVSNQPQHF. DNA for the CDR3: TGTGCCAGCAGTGGGCTAAACAGGGGAGTGAGCAATCAGCCCCAGCATTTT.

This sequence joins TRBV9 and TRBJ2-2; 10 bases are a match to TRBD1. The trim removed 4 bases at V and 7 bases at J, leaving 7 bases unmatched. This CDR3 has 15 amino acids. CDR1 is SGDLS, CDR2 YYNGEE, per germline. The CDR3 region has the DNA TGTGCCAGCAGCATAAGACAGGGGGCCATCGGGGAGCTGTTTTTT. It yields the protein CASSIRQGAIGELFF.

This rearrangement joins TRBV5-4 to TRBJ2-7, with D perhaps TRBD2 (5 bases). Trimming removed 4 bases at V and 3 bases at J, with 11 bases between. The CDR3 covers 13 residues. CDR1 is SGHNT and CDR2 is YYREEE in the germline V gene (reference sequence). This CDR3 reads CASSPSEGYEQYF. The DNA for the CDR3 is TGTGCCAGCAGCCCAAGTGAGGGCTACGAGCAGTACTTC.

The chain couples TRBV9 to TRBJ2-7; 10 nucleotides align to TRBD1. CDR1 SGDLS and CDR2 YYNGEE come from the germline V gene. CDR3 length: 16 amino acids. Trimming took 0 bases from V and 5 from J; bases not matched to a gene: 8. The CDR3 coding sequence is TGTGCCAGCAGCGTAGGACCGCGGACAGGGGGTGACGAGCAGTACTTC. Translation: CASSVGPRTGGDEQYF.

This rearrangement joins TRBV2 to TRBJ2-1, with 15 bases identical to TRBD2. The V gene end was trimmed by 3 bases and the J gene end by 4 bases; junction bases not matched to a gene: 7. This CDR3 contains 18 residues. Germline CDR1 reads SNHLY; CDR2 reads FYNNEI. The CDR3 protein is CASSEGLAGGGKYNEQFF. CDR3 bases: TGTGCCAGCAGTGAGGGACTAGCGGGAGGCGGAAAGTACAATGAGCAGTTCTTC.

This clone was seen just once. The chain couples TRBV11-2 to TRBJ2-5; tentative D call: TRBD1 (5 bases). This CDR3 region has 14 residues. V lost 3 bases and J 3 bases, leaving 11 bases between the germline ends. CDR1 is SGHAT and CDR2 is FQNNGV in the germline V gene. The CDR3 DNA follows: TGTGCCAGCAGCTTTCAGGGTCTGGAAGAGACCCAGTACTTC. Its translation: CASSFQGLEETQYF.

This rearrangement joins TRBV7-2 to TRBJ1-1; D remains ambiguous. V was trimmed by 0 bases and J by 4 bases, leaving 12 bases between them. The CDR3 loop spans 15 amino acids. Germline CDR1 and CDR2: SGHTA and FQGNSA. The CDR3 here is CASSLARGGSTEAFF. CDR3 DNA: TGTGCCAGCAGCTTAGCGCGGGGTGGAAGCACTGAAGCTTTCTTT.

The chain recombines TRBV19 with TRBJ1-5, with 9 positions matching TRBD1. This CDR3 has 17 residues. The V gene end was trimmed by 3 bases and the J gene end by 0 bases; junction bases not matched to a gene: 6. Germline V gene lookup returns CDR1 LNHDA and CDR2 SQIVND (reference sequence). The CDR3 DNA is TGTGCCAGTAGTATTAGTGGGACAGGGTATAGCAATCAGCCCCAGCATTTT. Translating gives CASSISGTGYSNQPQHF.

In this sample, this clone turned up once. V gene TRBV28 combines with J gene TRBJ2-2, with D possibly TRBD1 on 6 matching bases. Trimming took off 6 bases at V and 4 bases at J, with 15 bases between the two ends. CDR3 length: 15 residues. Germline V gene data show CDR1 as MDHEN and CDR2 as SYDVKM. The CDR3, as DNA: TGTGCCAGCAGCCCTCCGGGACACCGCACCGGGGAGCTGTTTTTT. It specifies CASSPPGHRTGELFF.

This rearrangement joins TRBV3-1 (or the pseudogene TRBV3-2) to TRBJ2-1; D is unresolved. This CDR3 is built from 15 residues. The germline V gene encodes CDR1 LGHDT and CDR2 YNNKEL (reference sequence). V dropped 1 base and J dropped 1 base, with 8 bases sitting between them. The CDR3 nucleotides read TGTGCCAGCAGCCAAGGACTCCCTTCCTACAATGAGCAGTTCTTC. Its translation: CASSQGLPSYNEQFF.

The chain joins TRBV3-1 (or the pseudogene TRBV3-2) to TRBJ2-3; 9 bases are a match to TRBD2. The V segment lost 1 base and the J segment 0 bases; nucleotides outside the gene matches: 5. CDR1 LGHDT and CDR2 YNNKEL come from the germline V gene (reference sequence). The CDR3 covers 17 residues. The CDR3 reads CASSQGPTSGSTDTQYF. CDR3 DNA: TGTGCCAGCAGCCAAGGTCCGACTAGCGGAAGCACAGATACGCAGTATTTT.

The chain combines TRBV10-3 with TRBJ1-6, with D tentatively TRBD1 (5 bases). V lost 6 bases and J 9 bases, leaving 12 bases between the germline ends. The V gene's germline CDR1 is ENHRY and CDR2 SYGVKD. The CDR3 loop spans 13 amino acids. The chain's CDR3 is CAISQDSLSPLHF. In nucleotides, the CDR3 is TGTGCCATCAGCCAAGACAGCCTTTCACCCCTCCACTTT.

The V gene is TRBV7-9, the J gene TRBJ2-3; TRBD2 aligns across 7 bases. The ends lost 10 bases at V and 3 bases at J; junction bases unmatched: 10. The CDR3 has 14 residues. CDR1 SEHNR and CDR2 FQNEAQ come from the germline V gene (reference sequence). CDR3 DNA: TGTGCCACAACTTTGGGGGGGAGTACAGATACGCAGTATTTT. Its translation is CATTLGGSTDTQYF.

This chain joins TRBV7-8 and TRBJ2-3; 9 nucleotides line up with TRBD2. V was clipped by 6 bases and J by 2 bases; unmatched bases: 9. This CDR3 has 16 residues. From germline, CDR1 is SGHVS and CDR2 FQNEAQ. The DNA for the CDR3 is TGTGCCAGCAGGGCTTCTCGACTAGCGGCCACAGATACGCAGTATTTT. Translating gives CASRASRLAATDTQYF.

As DNA, the CDR3 is TGTGCCAGCAGTTTAAGAACTACTCAGTCCGCTACTTCCTACGAGCAGTACTTC. This codes for CASSLRTTQSATSYEQYF. The chain has TRBV27 and TRBJ2-7, with unresolved D. Trimming removed 2 bases from V and 1 base from J, with 21 bases in between. Germline V gives CDR1 MNHEY, CDR2 SMNVEV (reference sequence). The CDR3 is made up of 18 amino acids.

This clone appeared a few times. CDR3 sequence (DNA): TGTGCCAGCAGCCCCTTTAGCGGGAGTGGGCAAGAGACCCAGTACTTC. Its protein is CASSPFSGSGQETQYF. The chain uses TRBV3-1 (or the pseudogene TRBV3-2) and TRBJ2-5; 9 positions agree with TRBD2. J gave up 2 bases and V 4 bases, and 8 bases lay outside the gene matches. The germline gives CDR1 LGHDT, CDR2 YNNKEL (reference sequence). CDR3 size: 16 residues.

The gene calls are TRBV3-1 (or the pseudogene TRBV3-2) and TRBJ2-1, with 15 bases lining up with TRBD2. CDR1 is LGHDT, CDR2 YNNKEL, per germline (reference sequence). Germline trimming cut 0 bases from V and 9 bases from J; bases unmatched to any gene: 6. This CDR3 region has 17 residues. CDR3 residues: CASSQERTSGRVGEQFF. The CDR3 coding sequence is TGTGCCAGCAGCCAAGAAAGGACTAGCGGGAGGGTTGGTGAGCAGTTCTTC.

The CDR3 is CASIWVTGQPQHF. The CDR3 bases are TGTGCCAGCATCTGGGTAACAGGTCAGCCCCAGCATTTT. This rearrangement joins TRBV6-5 to TRBJ1-5; TRBD1 is a possible D gene (5 bases). Germline assignment: CDR1 MNHEY and CDR2 SVGAGI. The CDR3 loop spans 13 amino acids. Trimming pared 7 bases from V and 6 bases from J, leaving 13 bases between.

The rearrangement uses TRBV5-5 and TRBJ2-7; 8 nucleotides match TRBD1. V shed 4 bases and J 4 bases; nucleotides not matched to a gene: 4. The CDR3 contains 13 residues. Germline CDR1 and CDR2: SGHKS and YYEKEE (reference sequence). CDR3 region: CASSMGQAYEQYF. CDR3 nucleotides: TGTGCCAGCAGCATGGGACAGGCTTACGAGCAGTACTTC.

The chain has TRBV14 and TRBJ2-7, with 8 bases fitting TRBD1. This CDR3 has 15 amino acids. V shed 2 bases, J shed 3 bases, and the junction held 6 bases outside the gene matches. Germline V gene lookup returns CDR1 SGHDN and CDR2 FVKESK. CDR3 region: CASSQITGGGYEQYF. CDR3 nucleotides: TGTGCCAGCAGCCAAATAACAGGGGGAGGCTACGAGCAGTACTTC.

The rearrangement uses TRBV20-1 and TRBJ2-3, with 10 bases identical to TRBD2. CDR1 is DFQATT, CDR2 SNEGSKA, per germline (reference sequence). Germline trimming cut 5 bases from V and 2 bases from J; bases unmatched to any gene: 7. CDR3 length: 15 amino acids. The CDR3 spells CSARGLAEPTDTQYF. DNA of the CDR3: TGCAGTGCTCGTGGACTAGCGGAACCCACAGATACGCAGTATTTT.